The source of this TCR beta chain is a study of shared clonotypes between healthy human individuals. Only in-frame clones appear in the TCRdb table, and some are missing; sequencing was by immunoSEQ multiplex PCR. Of 550,000 to 700,000 clones in the sample, around four fifths were seen once. The CDR3 runs to 15 residues. Trimming took off 2 bases at V and 7 bases at J, with 15 bases between the two ends. The germline gives CDR1 SGHNT, CDR2 YYREEE (reference sequence). V gene TRBV5-4 combines with J gene TRBJ1-4; D might be TRBD1 (6 bases). The sequenced sample was memory CD4+ T cells sorted from blood. Subset indicated: CD45RA-negative fraction. The clonotype was recovered from a woman between 25 and 40 years old in good health. The CDR3 nucleotides read TGTGCCAGCAGCTTTGGGTCCGGGGGCGGTGAAAAACTGTTTTTT. It is translated as CASSFGSGGGEKLFF.